Below, one T cell receptor (beta chain) is given with its context. The data were obtained in a study of blood T cell repertoires in COVID-19. Authors' processing steps: Amplified reference gene primers provided the basis for estimating nucleated cell counts. The protocol was immunoSEQ multiplex PCR, while the TCRdb copy is restricted to in-frame clones and leaves out a portion. The V and J calls and clone size come from that table; D and trimming were worked out from the DNA. The table lists 150,000 to 200,000 clones, roughly 84% of them singletons, with around 1.2% in the top ten. Self-reported history from a screening survey and questionnaire set each donor's cohort. Sequences were obtained from PBMCs or T cells enriched from blood (not recorded which). The TCR sequence derives from a human donor with acute COVID-19. The donor label of this sample is uncertain.

CDR3 sequence reads: CASSQEDAGSSGNTIYF. The CDR3 DNA reads TGTGCCAGCAGCCAAGAAGATGCGGGATCGTCAGGAAACACCATATATTTT. The chain is built from TRBV4-2 and TRBJ1-3; D is ambiguous. Germline values: CDR1 LGHNA, CDR2 YNFKEQ. Trimming took off 0 bases at V and 4 bases at J, with 16 bases between the two ends. This CDR3 contains 17 residues.